This T cell receptor (beta chain) was captured by sequencing in a study of cytomegalovirus exposure and HLA in healthy donors. Overall study: When over 300 donors were genotyped, 81% of them were found to fall in the Caucasian-associated ancestry cluster.

On this clone: Antigen specificity is unknown.

Findings and caveats of the study: Several of the most significant clusters appeared, in a later analysis, to be linked to common viral pathogens.

Germline values: CDR1 MNHNS, CDR2 SASEGT. Trimming removed 4 bases from V and 3 bases from J, with 9 bases in between. CDR3 length: 13 amino acids. The PCR was carried out with 60 Vbeta primers and 13 Jbeta primers. TCRdb keeps only in-frame clones here, not all; method: immunoSEQ multiplex PCR. The sample has fewer than 45,000 clones. This sequence originates from a woman aged 25 to 39 in good health and CMV-seronegative. Specimen: PBMCs. This chain uses TRBV6-1 with TRBJ1-1; perhaps TRBD1 as D (5 bases). CDR3 protein: CASSVTRDTEAFF. The CDR3 DNA reads TGTGCCAGCAGTGTCACCAGGGACACTGAAGCTTTCTTT.